The next 3 T cell receptor beta chains were all read from a single sample in a study of PD-L1 blockade in urothelial cancer. This sample's time point: pretreatment peripheral blood. TCRdb keeps only in-frame clones here, not all; method: immunoSEQ multiplex PCR. The sample shows roughly 120,000 clones, around 84% of them seen only once. The source material was PBMCs, sampled around atezolizumab (anti-PD-L1) treatment. The receptors derive from a man aged 45-65 years with urothelial cancer.

This clone was seen only once. The chain employs TRBV18 and TRBJ1-2, with 9 bases identical to TRBD1. Germline V CDR1 and CDR2: KGHSH, LQKENI. This CDR3 has 18 residues. V lost 0 bases to trimming and J lost 8 bases; unmatched junction nucleotides: 16. The CDR3: CASSPPGTGGDPRPGYTF. The CDR3 DNA reads TGTGCCAGCTCACCACCAGGAACAGGGGGCGACCCTAGACCCGGCTACACCTTC. Complete variable domain (other parts from reference TRBV18 and TRBJ1-2): NAGVMQNPRHLVRRRGQEARLRCSPMKGHSHVYWYRQLPEEGLKFMVYLQKENIIDESGMPKERFSAEFPKEGPSILRIQQVVRGDSAAYFCASSPPGTGGDPRPGYTFGSGTRLTVV.

The rearrangement links TRBV7-9 to TRBJ2-3, with 15 bases identical to TRBD2. This CDR3 is 16 amino acids long. Germline V CDR1 and CDR2: SEHNR, FQNEAQ (reference sequence). Germline trimming cut 5 bases from V and 3 bases from J; bases unmatched to any gene: 3. CDR3: CASSKGTSGRTDTQYF. As DNA, the CDR3 is TGTGCCAGCAGCAAAGGGACTAGCGGGAGGACAGATACGCAGTATTTT.

The rearrangement uses TRBV7-2 and TRBJ2-5; D unclear. Germline V lookup: CDR1 SGHTA, CDR2 FQGNSA. The CDR3 is made up of 14 amino acids. The ends were cut back, 1 base at V and 2 bases at J, with 8 bases in the middle. In DNA form, the CDR3 reads TGTGCCAGCAGCTTAGGGCCGCCTCAAGAGACCCAGTACTTC. Encoded protein: CASSLGPPQETQYF.